A selection of T cell receptor beta chains follows, all from one sample in a study of T cell repertoires in cytomegalovirus infection. MiXCR was run by TCRdb on the reads, yielding one entry per CDR3 protein. This sample has some 800,000 distinct CDR3 sequences; 32% occur once, and the top ten carry approximately 13%. These receptors' targets are unknown. The sample here was cultured CD8+ T cells from PBMCs, taken from culture after CMV antigen stimulation. The receptors shown here come from a human donor in good health (CMV status not recorded). Some clones in this sample may be carry-over from other donors' samples. Both conserved end residues are part of each CDR3. The D gene is left open where the match is weak. Clone size is not always given. Where it is, it says once, few, many or a class for expanded clones.

CANSLGSGNEQYF	TGTGCCAACAGCTTAGGTTCGGGGAACGAGCAGTACTTC	TRBV11-2	NA	13	TRBJ2-7	NA
CSARGEQFF	TGCAGTGCTAGGGGCGAGCAGTTCTTC	TRBV20-1	NA	9	TRBJ2-1	NA
CASSLRPIWTGGTDTQYF	TGTGCCAGCAGTTTACGGCCGATCTGGACGGGGGGCACAGATACGCAGTATTTT	TRBV12-3/TRBV12-4	NA	18	TRBJ2-3	NA
CASSPGGSSYNSPLHF	TGTGCCAGCAGCCCCGGAGGGAGCTCCTATAATTCACCCCTCCACTTT	TRBV7-6	NA	16	TRBJ1-6	NA
CASSHGTGTKNIQYF	TGTGCCAGCAGCCATGGGACAGGCACCAAAAACATTCAGTACTTC	TRBV5-6	TRBD1	15	TRBJ2-4	NA
CASGGVAGNQPQHF	TGTGCCAGCGGGGGAGTCGCGGGCAATCAGCCCCAGCATTTT	TRBV7-8	NA	14	TRBJ1-5	many
CASSGYLAGNTIYF	TGTGCCAGCAGCGGATATTTAGCTGGAAACACCATATATTTT	TRBV6-1	NA	14	TRBJ1-3	NA
CASSMGYSYEQYF	TGTGCCAGCAGCATGGGATACTCCTACGAGCAGTACTTC	TRBV12-3/TRBV12-4	NA	13	TRBJ2-7	few
CASSDRDRGRNTEAFF	TGTGCCAGCAGCGACCGGGACAGGGGGAGGAACACTGAAGCTTTCTTT	TRBV7-9	TRBD1	16	TRBJ1-1	few
CASSYSGQAGEQFF	TGCGCCAGCAGCTATAGCGGACAGGCGGGTGAGCAGTTCTTC	TRBV5-1	NA	14	TRBJ2-1	NA
CASSSDTFPYGYTF	TGTGCCAGCAGCTCCGACACCTTCCCCTATGGCTACACCTTC	TRBV27	NA	14	TRBJ1-2	NA
CATSGDPQGLSGNTIYF	TGTGCCACCAGTGGCGACCCACAGGGACTTTCTGGAAACACCATATATTTT	TRBV24-1	NA	17	TRBJ1-3	NA
CVSSPTQTGVTEAFF	TGTGTCAGCAGCCCCACCCAGACAGGGGTCACTGAAGCTTTCTTT	TRBV7-4	TRBD1	15	TRBJ1-1	NA
CASSLGYTWARNEQFF	TGTGCCAGCAGCTTAGGTTACACATGGGCGCGGAATGAGCAGTTCTTC	TRBV7-9	NA	16	TRBJ2-1	NA
CASSSSDPMTGELFF	TGTGCCAGCAGCTCTAGCGATCCGATGACCGGGGAGCTGTTTTTT	TRBV7-3	NA	15	TRBJ2-2	few
CATSSGTGRRQPQHF	TGTGCCACCAGCAGTGGGACAGGGAGGAGACAGCCCCAGCATTTT	TRBV15	TRBD1	15	TRBJ1-5	NA
CASTFAEDRVLF	TGTGCCAGCACCTTCGCCGAGGACAGGGTACTCTTC	TRBV6-2/TRBV6-3	TRBD1	12	TRBJ2-1	NA
CASSHNMRSTQYF	TGTGCCAGCAGCCATAATATGCGGAGTACGCAGTATTTT	TRBV12-3/TRBV12-4	NA	13	TRBJ2-3	NA
CASSQDRPGTGWYNEQFF	TGTGCCAGCAGCCAAGATCGGCCTGGGACAGGGTGGTACAATGAGCAGTTCTTC	TRBV3-1	TRBD1	18	TRBJ2-1	NA
CASGFGTGLEAFF	TGTGCTAGTGGTTTTGGTACAGGGTTGGAAGCTTTCTTT	TRBV12-5	NA	13	TRBJ1-1	few
CATSRDRGAGEKLFF	TGTGCCACCAGCAGAGATCGGGGGGCGGGTGAAAAACTGTTTTTT	TRBV15	NA	15	TRBJ1-4	NA
CASSSDRGLFNEKLFF	TGTGCCAGCAGCTCGGACAGGGGTCTCTTTAATGAAAAACTGTTTTTT	TRBV7-9	TRBD1	16	TRBJ1-4	NA
CASSLGQGVLSPLHF	TGTGCCAGCAGCTTAGGTCAGGGAGTACTTTCACCCCTCCACTTT	TRBV7-6	NA	15	TRBJ1-6	many
CASSNGQGPNTEAFF	TGTGCCAGCAGTAACGGACAGGGGCCGAACACTGAAGCTTTCTTT	TRBV27	TRBD1	15	TRBJ1-1	NA
CASSPPGQGTEAFF	TGTGCCAGCAGTCCCCCGGGACAGGGCACTGAAGCTTTCTTT	TRBV12-3/TRBV12-4	TRBD1	14	TRBJ1-1	few
CASSAPGQGDSGYTF	TGTGCCAGCAGTGCACCGGGACAGGGGGATTCTGGCTACACCTTC	TRBV6-1	TRBD1	15	TRBJ1-2	NA
CASSLVPRGTSTDAQYF	TGTGCCAGCAGCTTAGTTCCTAGGGGTACTAGCACAGATGCGCAGTATTTT	TRBV7-6	NA	17	TRBJ2-3	NA
CAISESITASGGPYNEQFF	TGTGCCATCAGTGAGTCGATAACGGCTAGCGGGGGGCCATACAATGAGCAGTTCTTC	TRBV10-3	TRBD2	19	TRBJ2-1	few
CASSLESALFF	TGTGCCAGCAGTTTAGAAAGCGCTCTGTTCTTC	TRBV12-3/TRBV12-4	NA	11	TRBJ2-1	many
CASSTSTGGYTEAFF	TGTGCCAGTAGTACCTCGACAGGGGGTTACACTGAAGCTTTCTTT	TRBV19	TRBD1	15	TRBJ1-1	NA
CASAPFLGEQFF	TGTGCCAGCGCGCCCTTCCTAGGGGAGCAGTTCTTC	TRBV6-2/TRBV6-3	NA	12	TRBJ2-1	few
CASSPWDPQETQYF	TGTGCCAGCAGTCCTTGGGACCCACAAGAGACCCAGTACTTC	TRBV6-2/TRBV6-3	NA	14	TRBJ2-5	few
CASSFSGVFTEAFF	TGTGCCAGCAGCTTTAGTGGAGTATTCACTGAAGCTTTCTTT	TRBV7-2	NA	14	TRBJ1-1	many
CASSDSSYSNQPQHF	TGTGCCAGCAGTGACTCATCTTATAGCAATCAGCCCCAGCATTTT	TRBV2	NA	15	TRBJ1-5	NA
CASSLRQTFGEQYF	TGTGCCAGCAGTTTACGGCAGACCTTCGGCGAGCAGTACTTC	TRBV12-3/TRBV12-4	NA	14	TRBJ2-7	many
CASSSIRGKRYEQYF	TGTGCCAGCAGCTCAATCAGGGGAAAGAGGTACGAGCAGTACTTC	TRBV7-9	NA	15	TRBJ2-7	few
CASSLDLTSGGFQWETQYF	TGTGCCAGCAGCTTAGATCTGACTAGCGGAGGATTCCAGTGGGAGACCCAGTACTTC	TRBV11-2	TRBD2	19	TRBJ2-5	NA
CSVELLGQGANVLTF	TGCAGCGTTGAACTGTTGGGACAGGGGGCCAACGTCCTGACTTTC	TRBV29-1	TRBD1	15	TRBJ2-6	few
CATDTSSGTDTQYF	TGTGCCACTGACACTAGCAGTGGCACAGATACGCAGTATTTT	TRBV19	NA	14	TRBJ2-3	few
CASSYYGGGSTDTQYF	TGTGCCAGCAGTTACTACGGCGGGGGGTCCACAGATACGCAGTATTTT	TRBV6-5	TRBD2	16	TRBJ2-3	few
CASSATQGYNSPLHF	TGTGCCAGCAGTGCCACACAGGGCTATAATTCACCCCTCCACTTT	TRBV2	NA	15	TRBJ1-6	few
CASSHGTGDTGELFF	TGCGCCAGCAGCCACGGGACAGGGGACACCGGGGAGCTGTTTTTT	TRBV4-1	TRBD1	15	TRBJ2-2	few
CASSYGGGPTDTQYF	TGTGCCAGCAGTTACGGCGGGGGGCCCACAGATACGCAGTATTTT	TRBV6-2/TRBV6-3	TRBD2	15	TRBJ2-3	few
CASSFGVATQYF	TGTGCCAGCAGTTTTGGAGTCGCAACGCAGTATTTT	TRBV28	NA	12	TRBJ2-3	few
CASTPPSGFSGELFF	TGTGCCAGCACCCCCCCTTCGGGATTCTCCGGGGAGCTGTTTTTT	TRBV13	NA	15	TRBJ2-2	many
CASTLTGRNEQFF	TGTGCCAGCACCTTGACAGGGCGCAATGAGCAGTTCTTC	TRBV12-3/TRBV12-4	TRBD1	13	TRBJ2-1	many
CANSQGTGTETQYF	TGCGCCAACAGCCAAGGAACAGGAACAGAGACCCAGTACTTC	TRBV4-1	NA	14	TRBJ2-5	NA
CPSSAYRGGNEQFF	TGTCCCAGCAGCGCTTACAGGGGAGGGAATGAGCAGTTCTTC	TRBV11-3	NA	14	TRBJ2-1	NA
CASSRLTLGQGIYGYTF	TGTGCCAGCAGCCGATTAACCCTCGGACAGGGGATCTATGGCTACACCTTC	TRBV7-6	TRBD1	17	TRBJ1-2	many
CSARARRVPHQPQHF	TGCAGTGCTAGAGCGAGACGGGTCCCCCATCAGCCCCAGCATTTT	TRBV20-1	NA	15	TRBJ1-5	few
CASSFTGGEAQHF	TGTGCCAGCAGTTTCACAGGCGGTGAGGCCCAGCATTTT	TRBV6-1	NA	13	TRBJ1-5	few
CASSYPSTNTGELFF	TGTGCCAGCAGCTACCCTTCTACCAACACCGGGGAGCTGTTTTTT	TRBV7-9	NA	15	TRBJ2-2	NA